This T cell receptor (beta chain) stems from a study of radiation and T cells in renal cell carcinoma. Background on the study: Nephrectomy followed 15 Gy stereotactic body radiation by 4 weeks. Study-wide results and limits: Top tumor clonotypes rose in blood 2 weeks post-radiation, then contracted.

TCRdb's table, derived via immunoSEQ multiplex PCR, lists solely in-frame clones and lacks some. The sample has some 120,000 clones; 88% are singletons. As to this clone: Its specificity is unknown.

Trimming cost V 3 bases and J 0 bases; bases outside gene matches: 6. The CDR3 loop spans 16 amino acids. The V gene's germline CDR1 is SGHAT and CDR2 FQDESV (reference sequence). The sample's time point: blood 2 weeks post-SBRT. Treatment: 15 Gy SBRT to primary tumor, nephrectomy 4 weeks later. Blood was sampled at baseline, 2 weeks and 4 weeks after SBRT. The genes are TRBV11-1 and TRBJ2-3; 7 bases are shared with TRBD2. The TCR originated in a woman between 70 and 85 years old with renal cell carcinoma. Sequencing used blood, obtained from a patient whose treatment included radiotherapy and nephrectomy. DNA of the CDR3: TGTGCCAGCAGCTTCGGGGGAGGGTCTAGCACAGATACGCAGTATTTT. Translation gives CASSFGGGSSTDTQYF.